This TCR beta chain comes out of a study of cytomegalovirus exposure and HLA in healthy donors. The primer mix had 60 Vbeta and 13 Jbeta primers. Original processing methods: A later analysis counted around 80 million unique TCR beta chains, 9.5 million to 13 million shared. Only in-frame clones appear in the TCRdb table, and some are missing; sequencing was by immunoSEQ multiplex PCR. D and trimming were read from the DNA, whereas the V and J calls and clone size are those reported in that table. The table records about 130,000 clones, about three quarters of them present only once. Study-wide results and limits: Beyond CMV serostatus, there was no information to go on about immune exposure.

Remarks on this clone: The antigen remains undetermined.

The origin of this receptor is a human donor in good health. The sequencing input was PBMCs.

The CDR3 DNA sequence: TGTGCCAGCAGTTTGTCCCTCTCCTACGAGCAGTACTTC. Its protein is CASSLSLSYEQYF. The rearrangement uses TRBV6-5 and TRBJ2-5; D is undetermined. TRBJ2-7 explains the end of the DNA better; the J call may be wrong. Germline loops: CDR1 MNHEY, CDR2 SVGAGI. CDR3 length: 13 amino acids.